The 28 T cell receptor beta chains below all came from one sample that was sequenced in a study of blood T cells in healthy people across ages. The authors ran a second PCR of 7 to 11 cycles using a sample-barcoded 5' primer and a J-beta primer mix. TCRdb reprocessed the 5' RACE reads with MiXCR, giving one entry per CDR3 protein. The sample records about 650,000 distinct CDR3 sequences, less than 40% being singletons. The material sequenced was blood. The receptors shown here come from an elderly woman in good health.

The sample holds a few counts of this clonotype. One base away lies a much larger clone, so this may be a sequencing read error. CDR3 loop: CASSLTSRQGQETQYF. CDR3 sequence (DNA): TGTGCCAGCTCACTGACGTCGAGACAGGGCCAAGAGACCCAGTACTTC. V is TRBV18 and J is TRBJ2-5; 7 bases are a match to TRBD1. This CDR3 has 16 amino acids. From germline, CDR1 is KGHSH and CDR2 LQKENI. J gave up 1 base and V 4 bases, and 9 bases lay outside the gene matches.

This clonotype was detected ten times or more. The chain links TRBV6-1 to TRBJ2-7; tentatively, D is TRBD1 or TRBD2 (5 bases each). In germline, CDR1 is MNHNS, CDR2 SASEGT. Trimming removed 0 bases at V and 3 bases at J, with 12 bases between. This CDR3 has 15 residues. The CDR3 coding sequence is TGTGCCAGCAGTGAAGCGCACAGGAGGATCTACGAGCAGTACTTC. Its protein is CASSEAHRRIYEQYF.

This clonotype occurred many times. This sequence joins TRBV15 and TRBJ2-3; tentatively, D is TRBD1 or TRBD2 (6 bases each). From germline, CDR1 is LNHNV and CDR2 YYDKDF (reference sequence). The CDR3 has 15 residues. V dropped 5 bases and J dropped 6 bases, with 18 bases sitting between them. The CDR3 region has the DNA TGTGCCACCAGCCCCGGAGGGGTCGGGGGCGATACGCAGTATTTT. This encodes CATSPGGVGGDTQYF.

This clonotype appeared a few times. This rearrangement joins TRBV30 to TRBJ2-1, with 7 bases aligning to TRBD2. Germline CDR1 GTSNPN, CDR2 SVGIG (reference sequence). Losses at the gene ends were 0 bases for V and 8 bases for J; bases not matched to a gene: 1. This CDR3 has 12 amino acids. This CDR3 reads CAWSVRGDEQFF. CDR3 DNA sequence: TGTGCCTGGAGTGTTCGGGGGGATGAGCAGTTCTTC.

This clonotype was seen a few times. This chain joins TRBV2 and TRBJ2-4; 9 bases match TRBD1. The CDR3 totals 15 residues. V trimming: 6 bases; J trimming: 3 bases; junction bases outside the gene matches: 6. CDR1 and CDR2 (germline): SNHLY, FYNNEI. The CDR3 here is CASREQGAGKNIQYF. Written as DNA, the CDR3 is TGTGCCAGCAGGGAACAGGGGGCGGGCAAAAACATTCAGTACTTC.

As regards this clonotype: A much larger clone lies a single base off, so this may be a read error. The chain joins TRBV7-6 to TRBJ2-5; 11 nucleotides align to TRBD2. Germline CDR1 and CDR2: SGHVS and FNYEAQ. The CDR3 is made up of 16 amino acids. V lost 1 base to trimming and J lost 11 bases; unmatched junction nucleotides: 12. CDR3 bases: TGTGCCAGCAGCTTAGGTGTAGCGGGGGGGAAGAATGAGCAGTACTTC. It is translated as CASSLGVAGGKNEQYF. The variable domain in full, with the rest retrieved from reference TRBV7-6 and TRBJ2-5, is GAGVSQSPRYKVTKRGQDVALRCDPISGHVSLYWYRQALGQGPEFLTYFNYEAQQDKSGLPNDRFSAERPEGSISTLTIQRTEQRDSAMYRCASSLGVAGGKNEQYFGPGTRLLVL.

V is TRBV7-9 and J is TRBJ1-2; D gene unclear. The V gene lost 10 bases and the J gene lost 13 bases, with 16 bases spanning the gap. This CDR3 is 10 amino acids long. The germline gives CDR1 SEHNR, CDR2 FQNEAQ (reference sequence). The chain's CDR3 is CANRRYGSTF. CDR3 nucleotide sequence: TGTGCCAATCGGCGCTATGGCAGCACCTTC.

Points on this clonotype: One base away lies a much larger clone, so this may be a sequencing read error. The chain employs TRBV20-1 and TRBJ2-7; no firm D call. The V gene lost 5 bases and the J gene lost 7 bases, with 12 bases spanning the gap. The CDR3 is made up of 11 amino acids. From germline, CDR1 is DFQATT and CDR2 SNEGSKA (reference sequence). The DNA of the CDR3 is TGCAGTGCTCTTTGGCGCGGAGAGCAGTACTTC. This sequence encodes CSALWRGEQYF.

In its sample, this clonotype was seen a few times. The genes are TRBV9 and TRBJ2-5; weak D call: TRBD1 (6 bases). Germline-derived CDR1 and CDR2 are SGDLS and YYNGEE. The CDR3 runs to 13 residues. Deletions cut 4 bases from V and 2 bases from J, with 9 bases between. The DNA of the CDR3 is TGTGCCAGCAGCCCGGACAGTCAAGAGACCCAGTACTTC. Protein product: CASSPDSQETQYF.

This clonotype was detected ten times or more. The rearrangement joins TRBV6-1 to TRBJ2-7, with D unresolved. This CDR3 comprises 15 residues. V shed 4 bases and J shed 2 bases, with 15 bases lying between them. CDR1 MNHNS and CDR2 SASEGT come from the germline V gene. The CDR3, as DNA: TGTGCCAGCAGTGTTGCGGACGTGAACGCCTACGAGCAGTACTTC. It encodes CASSVADVNAYEQYF.

The sample holds a few counts of this clonotype. This rearrangement joins TRBV5-1 to TRBJ1-2; D not resolved. CDR3 length: 11 residues. V was clipped by 4 bases and J by 5 bases, with 6 bases between them. The germline gives CDR1 SGHRS, CDR2 YFSETQ. CDR3 in DNA: TGCGCCAGCAGCGGCAAATATGGCTACACCTTC. Translated, it gives CASSGKYGYTF.

The V and J genes are TRBV30 and TRBJ2-7; 11 bases are shared with TRBD2. V lost 4 bases to trimming and J lost 4 bases; unmatched junction nucleotides: 0. Looked up from germline, CDR1 is GTSNPN and CDR2 is SVGIG (reference sequence). The CDR3 spans 12 residues. CDR3 residues: CAWTSGRYEQYF. The CDR3 bases are TGTGCCTGGACTAGCGGGAGGTACGAGCAGTACTTC.

This clonotype was seen only a few times. A much larger clone differs from this one at a single base, so this may be a read error. The chain combines TRBV12-3 or TRBV12-4 with TRBJ2-1; TRBD1 matches at 11 bases. CDR3 size: 13 residues. V was pared by 6 bases and J by 9 bases, with 4 bases of the junction left unmatched. The CDR3 loop is CASRAGTGGEQFF. The DNA for the CDR3 is TGTGCCAGCAGGGCCGGGACAGGGGGTGAGCAGTTCTTC.

At least ten counts were recorded for this clonotype. The gene calls are TRBV27 and TRBJ2-7, with a possible D match to TRBD1 (5 bases). Trimming shortened V by 6 bases and J by 6 bases, and 15 bases separated the two germline ends. In germline, CDR1 is MNHEY, CDR2 SMNVEV (reference sequence). The CDR3 covers 13 residues. CDR3 protein: CASSPIPGREQYF. For the CDR3, the DNA is TGTGCCAGCAGCCCCATTCCAGGGCGCGAGCAGTACTTC.

On this clonotype itself: This clone may be a read error of a much larger clone one base away. The chain joins TRBV6-5 to TRBJ2-4; D unclear. Matching the DNA end better, TRBJ2-7 makes the J call doubtful. The CDR3 spans 14 residues. Germline V gene data show CDR1 as MNHEY and CDR2 as SVGAGI. CDR3 coding DNA: TGTGCCAGCAGTGACTCAGGACGGAAGTACGAGCAGTACTTC. It codes for CASSDSGRKYEQYF.

This clonotype was picked up many times. With a much larger clone just one base away, this may be a read error. The rearrangement uses TRBV25-1 and TRBJ2-5; tentative D call: TRBD2 (5 bases). Between the trimmed V and J ends, which lost 3 bases and 5 bases, there was a span of 16 bases. This CDR3 has 15 amino acids. CDR1 is MGHDK and CDR2 is SYGVNS in the germline V gene. The CDR3 DNA reads TGTGCCAGCAGTGACTGGTTGGGCCGAGGGGAGACCCAGTACTTC. Its protein product is CASSDWLGRGETQYF.

The V call is TRBV20-1, the J call TRBJ1-2, with D tentatively TRBD1 (5 bases). CDR3 length: 11 residues. The V end lost 4 bases, the J end lost 8 bases, and 11 bases lay between the germline ends. Germline lookup yields CDR1 DFQATT and CDR2 SNEGSKA (reference sequence). CDR3 DNA: TGCAGTGCTATAGCAGGGTACGGCTACACCTTC. Amino acids: CSAIAGYGYTF.

This clonotype was counted a few times. One end of the junction varies from germline; a read error may be responsible. This chain connects TRBV12-3 or TRBV12-4 to TRBJ1-1; no clear D. The length of the CDR3 is 13 residues. CDR3 protein: CANSFNEPTEAFF. The CDR3 DNA is TGTGCCAACAGTTTCAATGAGCCCACTGAAGCTTTCTTT.

Comment on this clonotype: This may come from a read error, since a much larger clone is one base off. The chain employs TRBV5-5 and TRBJ2-1, with D possibly being TRBD1 (5 bases). The end of the DNA aligns better with TRBJ2-7, so the J call may be wrong. CDR3 length equals 15 residues. The germline CDR1 and CDR2 sequences are SGHKS and YYEKEE (reference sequence). The CDR3 DNA is TGTGCCAGCAGCCTGGCAGGGAACCCCTACAATGAGCAGTACTTC. This sequence encodes CASSLAGNPYNEQYF.

The V gene is TRBV7-2, the J gene TRBJ2-2; D is uncertain. V lost 2 bases and J lost 0, with 13 bases in between. Germline V lookup: CDR1 SGHTA, CDR2 FQGNSA. This CDR3 region has 17 residues. The CDR3 region has the DNA TGTGCCAGCAGCTTATACTCTTGGAGCCCGAACACCGGGGAGCTGTTTTTT. It specifies CASSLYSWSPNTGELFF.

The chain employs TRBV18 and TRBJ2-2; 10 positions match TRBD1. The trim removed 1 base at V and 4 bases at J, leaving 3 bases unmatched. Germline assignment: CDR1 KGHSH and CDR2 LQKENI. This CDR3 is built from 16 residues. For the CDR3, the DNA is TGTGCCAGCTCACCACTCCGGGACAGGGGCACCGGGGAGCTGTTTTTT. It yields the protein CASSPLRDRGTGELFF. The full variable domain, with the rest looked up from reference TRBV18 and TRBJ2-2, is NAGVMQNPRHLVRRRGQEARLRCSPMKGHSHVYWYRQLPEEGLKFMVYLQKENIIDESGMPKERFSAEFPKEGPSILRIQQVVRGDSAAYFCASSPLRDRGTGELFFGEGSRLTVL.

This clonotype was counted at least ten times. The rearrangement joins TRBV19 to TRBJ2-3; 11 bases are a match to TRBD2. CDR1 is LNHDA and CDR2 is SQIVND in the germline V gene (reference sequence). V was clipped by 6 bases and J by 6 bases; unmatched bases: 11. The CDR3 is 16 residues long. CDR3: CASSRRLTSGADTQYF. CDR3 DNA sequence: TGTGCCAGTAGCCGAAGGTTGACTAGCGGGGCGGATACGCAGTATTTT.

This clonotype occurred many times. This sequence joins TRBV5-6 and TRBJ2-3; 7 nucleotides agree with TRBD1. The CDR3 sequence is 16 residues long. The V and J ends lost 4 bases and 2 bases, in that order; junction bases with no gene match: 10. The germline gives CDR1 SGHDT, CDR2 YYEEEE. The chain's CDR3 is CASSRDSSYLTDTQYF. The DNA of the CDR3 is TGTGCCAGCAGCCGGGACAGCTCATACCTCACAGATACGCAGTATTTT.

This clonotype was seen ten or more times. The V call is TRBV15, the J call TRBJ1-2; D perhaps matches TRBD1 (6 bases). The CDR3 spans 12 residues. Germline CDR1 LNHNV, CDR2 YYDKDF (reference sequence). V lost 5 bases and J 8 bases, leaving 12 bases between the germline ends. CDR3 amino acids: CATSPGGRGYTF. In DNA, the CDR3 is TGTGCCACCAGCCCGGGGGGCAGGGGCTACACCTTC.

This clonotype was seen more than once but under ten times. Since a much larger clone is just one base distant, this may be a read error. V usage is TRBV5-1 and J usage is TRBJ1-2; D remains ambiguous. The germline CDR1 and CDR2 sequences are SGHRS and YFSETQ. CDR3 length: 13 amino acids. In DNA form, the CDR3 reads TGCGCCAGCAGCCGGACTTCTAACTATAGCTACACCTTC. It encodes CASSRTSNYSYTF.

Worth noting for this clonotype: Germline is not matched at one junction end, which may reflect a read error. The chain couples TRBV7-2 to TRBJ2-1, with D perhaps TRBD2 (5 bases). CDR3 length: 13 residues. Germline CDR1 is SGHTA and CDR2 is FQGNSA. CDR3 nucleotide sequence: TGTGCCGGCAGCTTAGCGCGTAGGGCGAAGCAGTTATTC. Residues: CAGSLARRAKQLF.

The V call is TRBV4-1, the J call TRBJ2-2, with D tentatively TRBD1 (6 bases). The V end was cut by 4 bases, the J end by 4 bases, with 10 bases between. The CDR3 runs 14 residues. Germline V gene sequence: CDR1 MGHRA, CDR2 YSYEKL. The CDR3 DNA follows: TGCGCCAGCAGCCCTGGACAGTTCACCGGGGAGCTGTTTTTT. Its protein product is CASSPGQFTGELFF.

The chain links TRBV27 to TRBJ2-7; TRBD2 might be the D (5 bases). The end of the DNA fits TRBJ2-5 better, so the J call may be wrong. The CDR3 runs to 13 residues. Germline-derived CDR1 and CDR2 are MNHEY and SMNVEV (reference sequence). The CDR3 loop reads CASSFAGWETQYF. The CDR3 DNA is TGTGCCAGCAGTTTCGCGGGTTGGGAGACCCAGTACTTC.